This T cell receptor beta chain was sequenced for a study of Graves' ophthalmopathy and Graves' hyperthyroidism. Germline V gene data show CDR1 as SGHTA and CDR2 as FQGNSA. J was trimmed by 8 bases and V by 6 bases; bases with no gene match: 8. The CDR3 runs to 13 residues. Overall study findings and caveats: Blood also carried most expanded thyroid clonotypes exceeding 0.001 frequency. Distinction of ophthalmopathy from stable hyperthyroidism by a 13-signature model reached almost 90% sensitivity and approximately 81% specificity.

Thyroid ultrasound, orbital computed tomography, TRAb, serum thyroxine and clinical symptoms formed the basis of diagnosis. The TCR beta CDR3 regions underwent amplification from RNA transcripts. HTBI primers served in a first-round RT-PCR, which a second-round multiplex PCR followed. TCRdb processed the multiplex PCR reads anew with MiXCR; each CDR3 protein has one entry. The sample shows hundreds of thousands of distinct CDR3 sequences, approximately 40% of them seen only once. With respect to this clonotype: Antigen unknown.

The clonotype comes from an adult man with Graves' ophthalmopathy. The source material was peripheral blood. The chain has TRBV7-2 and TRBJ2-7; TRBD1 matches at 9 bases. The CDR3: CASSSGTGFKQYF. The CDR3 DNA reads TGTGCCAGCAGTTCCGGGACAGGGTTTAAGCAGTACTTC.